This T cell receptor beta chain was observed in a study of spatial heterogeneity in lung cancer. Study context: Unique TCR and UMI combinations averaged more than ten appearances each in raw reads. The study's findings and limits: Counts of expanded alpha and beta TCRs within tumors tracked the tumor nonsynonymous mutation count.

All TCR cDNA molecules were individually tagged with a unique molecular identifier. Each CDR3 protein is one row after TCRdb ran MiXCR on the 5' RACE reads. The sample shows about 11,000 distinct CDR3 sequences, around an eighth of them seen only once. This clonotype was seen many times. Its antigen is unknown. Time point defined: sample taken at primary tumor resection. The donors comprised about 69 untreated early-stage non-small cell lung cancer patients. No cell sorting; template was whole RNA from tumor, lung tissue or PBMC. The V segment lost 9 bases and the J segment 4 bases; nucleotides outside the gene matches: 13. The CDR3 length is 15 residues. Germline loops: CDR1 MNHNS, CDR2 SASEGT.

This clonotype was obtained from a female donor with early-stage non-small cell lung cancer. This chain links TRBV6-1 with TRBJ1-1, with 8 bases identical to TRBD1. The material was lung tumor tissue, obtained at surgery. The CDR3 sequence is CASLRDRRDPTEAFF. The CDR3 nucleotides read TGTGCCAGTCTCCGGGACAGGAGGGATCCCACTGAAGCTTTCTTT.